A selection of T cell receptor beta chains follows, all from one sample in a study of cytotoxic CD8 clonotypes in ibrutinib-treated CLL. The repertoire was sequenced with immunoSEQ multiplex PCR; TCRdb's copy has only in-frame clones and lacks some. The repertoire holds around 310,000 clones, with approximately 80% as singletons. The sample here was PBMCs, taken before ibrutinib treatment. The receptor source for this set is a human donor with chronic lymphocytic leukemia. Both conserved end residues are part of each CDR3. Each record gives: V gene, D gene, J gene, CDR3 length, clone size, CDR3 protein, CDR3 DNA. The D gene is left open where the match is weak. Not all rows give a size; the values are once, few, many and, for expanded clones, a class.

V: TRBV7-2; D: -; J: TRBJ1-3; length: 16; size: once; CDR3: CASSYTGHSSGNTIYF; DNA: TGTGCCAGCAGCTATACGGGACACAGCTCTGGAAACACCATATATTTT
V: TRBV5-1; D: -; J: TRBJ2-3; length: 14; size: -; CDR3: CASSMGSITDTQYF; DNA: TGCGCCAGCAGCATGGGGAGCATAACAGATACGCAGTATTTT
V: TRBV7-8; D: -; J: TRBJ2-3; length: 16; size: -; CDR3: CASSYPGLSSTDTQYF; DNA: TGTGCCAGCAGCTACCCCGGGCTATCAAGCACAGATACGCAGTATTTT
V: TRBV7-6; D: TRBD2; J: TRBJ2-2; length: 15; size: -; CDR3: CASTRLAGGTGELFF; DNA: TGTGCCAGCACCCGGCTAGCGGGGGGAACCGGGGAGCTGTTTTTT
V: TRBV9; D: TRBD1; J: TRBJ2-5; length: 15; size: -; CDR3: CASNRGQGGQETQYF; DNA: TGTGCCAGCAACCGGGGACAGGGGGGCCAAGAGACCCAGTACTTC
V: TRBV15; D: TRBD2; J: TRBJ2-3; length: 15; size: -; CDR3: CATSRATSGSATQYF; DNA: TGTGCCACCAGCAGGGCGACTAGCGGGAGTGCTACGCAGTATTTT
V: TRBV27; D: -; J: TRBJ1-2; length: 17; size: -; CDR3: CASGEGGFDRNRYGYTF; DNA: TGTGCCAGCGGAGAAGGGGGATTCGACAGAAACCGCTATGGCTACACCTTC
V: TRBV30; D: -; J: TRBJ1-3; length: 16; size: -; CDR3: CAWSVSMVYSGNTIYF; DNA: TGTGCCTGGAGTGTATCGATGGTTTACTCTGGAAACACCATATATTTT
V: TRBV9; D: -; J: TRBJ1-2; length: 16; size: -; CDR3: CASSVGAAGDNYGYTF; DNA: TGTGCCAGCAGCGTAGGCGCCGCAGGCGACAACTATGGCTACACCTTC
V: TRBV28; D: TRBD2; J: TRBJ2-2; length: 15; size: -; CDR3: CASSLLAGATGELFF; DNA: TGTGCCAGCAGTCTACTAGCGGGAGCCACCGGGGAGCTGTTTTTT
V: TRBV11-2; D: -; J: TRBJ2-7; length: 13; size: -; CDR3: CASSFKRNYEQYF; DNA: TGTGCCAGCAGCTTCAAGCGGAACTACGAGCAGTACTTC
V: TRBV28; D: TRBD2; J: TRBJ2-7; length: 16; size: -; CDR3: CASSLLGASGISEQYF; DNA: TGTGCCAGCAGTTTACTTGGGGCTAGCGGGATTTCCGAGCAGTACTTC
V: TRBV5-1; D: TRBD2; J: TRBJ2-7; length: 15; size: -; CDR3: CASKQIAGGSYEQYF; DNA: TGCGCCAGCAAGCAAATAGCGGGAGGGTCCTACGAGCAGTACTTC
V: TRBV20-1; D: -; J: TRBJ2-1; length: 10; size: -; CDR3: CSASINEQFF; DNA: TGCAGTGCCTCAATCAATGAGCAGTTCTTC
V: TRBV7-6; D: -; J: TRBJ2-5; length: 14; size: -; CDR3: CASSLVMYQETQYF; DNA: TGTGCCAGCAGCTTAGTCATGTACCAAGAGACCCAGTACTTC
V: TRBV28; D: -; J: TRBJ1-5; length: 15; size: -; CDR3: CASSPVGLDNQPQHF; DNA: TGTGCCAGCAGCCCGGTGGGCCTGGACAATCAGCCCCAGCATTTT
V: TRBV2; D: TRBD1; J: TRBJ2-7; length: 15; size: -; CDR3: CASTRPGTGRYEQYF; DNA: TGTGCCAGCACCAGACCCGGGACAGGACGGTACGAGCAGTACTTC
V: TRBV7-7; D: -; J: TRBJ2-1; length: 13; size: -; CDR3: CASSISRYNEQFF; DNA: TGTGCCAGCAGCATCAGTCGCTACAATGAGCAGTTCTTC
V: TRBV12-5; D: -; J: TRBJ1-2; length: 16; size: -; CDR3: CASGLVLGREGYGYTF; DNA: TGTGCTAGTGGTTTGGTACTGGGCAGGGAAGGCTATGGCTACACCTTC
V: TRBV5-1; D: -; J: TRBJ2-7; length: 14; size: once; CDR3: CASSFGREFDEQYF; DNA: TGCGCCAGCAGCTTTGGGCGGGAATTCGACGAGCAGTACTTC
V: TRBV18; D: TRBD1; J: TRBJ1-3; length: 16; size: -; CDR3: CASSGDRPLSGNTIYF; DNA: TGTGCCAGCTCAGGGGACAGGCCGCTCTCTGGAAACACCATATATTTT
V: TRBV29-1; D: TRBD2; J: TRBJ2-1; length: 14; size: -; CDR3: CSVGTSGGRNEQFF; DNA: TGCAGCGTTGGGACTAGCGGAGGTCGAAATGAGCAGTTCTTC
V: TRBV7-6; D: TRBD2; J: TRBJ2-7; length: 15; size: few; CDR3: CASSQTSGRSYEQYF; DNA: TGTGCCAGCAGCCAGACTAGCGGGAGGTCCTACGAGCAGTACTTC
V: TRBV4-1; D: -; J: TRBJ1-4; length: 15; size: -; CDR3: CASSPTDRWNEKLFF; DNA: TGCGCCAGCAGCCCTACGGACAGATGGAATGAAAAACTGTTTTTT
V: TRBV30; D: -; J: TRBJ1-4; length: 14; size: few; CDR3: CAWSKGTTNEKLFF; DNA: TGTGCCTGGAGTAAAGGGACGACTAATGAAAAACTGTTTTTT
V: TRBV15; D: TRBD2; J: TRBJ2-7; length: 15; size: -; CDR3: CATSRVDGGTYEQYF; DNA: TGTGCCACCAGCAGAGTAGACGGGGGGACCTACGAGCAGTACTTC
V: TRBV9; D: TRBD1; J: TRBJ2-3; length: 13; size: -; CDR3: CASSVTGADTQYF; DNA: TGTGCCAGCAGCGTGACAGGGGCAGATACGCAGTATTTT
V: TRBV10-3; D: TRBD2; J: TRBJ2-1; length: 15; size: -; CDR3: CAIRPGLAGYNEQFF; DNA: TGTGCCATCAGGCCGGGACTAGCGGGATACAATGAGCAGTTCTTC
V: TRBV29-1; D: TRBD2; J: TRBJ2-3; length: 16; size: -; CDR3: CSVVSGGAGSTDTQYF; DNA: TGCAGCGTTGTTTCGGGAGGAGCGGGAAGCACAGATACGCAGTATTTT
V: TRBV20-1; D: -; J: TRBJ2-7; length: 11; size: -; CDR3: CSHDWIYEQYF; DNA: TGCAGTCATGACTGGATCTACGAGCAGTACTTC
V: TRBV5-6; D: -; J: TRBJ2-7; length: 14; size: -; CDR3: CASSLVGSLAGNYF; DNA: TGTGCCAGCAGCTTGGTTGGGAGTCTGGCAGGGAACTACTTC
V: TRBV29-1; D: -; J: TRBJ2-1; length: 13; size: -; CDR3: CSGYSDTLYEQFF; DNA: TGCAGCGGATACTCCGACACCCTTTATGAGCAGTTCTTC
V: TRBV10-3; D: -; J: TRBJ2-3; length: 13; size: -; CDR3: CAISPHSTDTQYF; DNA: TGTGCCATCAGTCCCCATAGCACAGATACGCAGTATTTT
V: TRBV9; D: -; J: TRBJ2-3; length: 10; size: -; CDR3: CASSVEGQYF; DNA: TGTGCCAGCAGCGTAGAGGGGCAGTATTTT
V: TRBV7-9; D: -; J: TRBJ1-2; length: 13; size: -; CDR3: CASSLSNNYGYTF; DNA: TGTGCCAGCAGCTTATCAAATAACTATGGCTACACCTTC
V: TRBV4-3; D: -; J: TRBJ1-2; length: 18; size: -; CDR3: CASSQDLGSAGAVYGYTF; DNA: TGCGCCAGCAGCCAAGATCTAGGGTCAGCTGGAGCCGTATATGGCTACACCTTC
V: TRBV6-1; D: -; J: TRBJ2-5; length: 16; size: -; CDR3: CASSETPGASGETQYF; DNA: TGTGCCAGCAGTGAAACCCCTGGTGCCTCGGGAGAGACCCAGTACTTC
V: TRBV5-6; D: TRBD1; J: TRBJ1-3; length: 15; size: -; CDR3: CASSPQGATGNTIYF; DNA: TGTGCCAGCAGTCCCCAGGGGGCTACTGGAAACACCATATATTTT
V: TRBV4-2; D: TRBD1; J: TRBJ1-3; length: 16; size: -; CDR3: CASSQEGRGPGNTIYF; DNA: TGTGCCAGCAGCCAAGAAGGCAGGGGGCCTGGAAACACCATATATTTT
V: TRBV7-9; D: -; J: TRBJ2-3; length: 17; size: -; CDR3: CASSEIETGAHTDTQYF; DNA: TGTGCCAGCAGCGAGATCGAGACGGGTGCGCACACAGATACGCAGTATTTT